These 26 T cell receptor beta chains were all obtained from the same sample, sequenced in a study of beta chain features in type 1 diabetes (dated by TCRdb to 2016 to 2019). Overall results and qualifications from the work: A moderate but significant shortening of TCRB CDR3 length was observed in type 1 diabetes patients in all four CD4+ subsets.

Libraries were made using the immunoSEQ multiplex PCR assay. The entire isolated RNA was reverse transcribed using the High Capacity cDNA Reverse Transcription Kit, and thus expressed TCRB transcripts were sequenced. Sourced from immuneACCESS, this table was stored by TCRdb with only in-frame sequences that have V and J called. A share of the clones is absent; for the studies checked, an unresolved V gene accounts for under half, and the remainder has no known explanation. The sample contains a few hundred thousand clones, 9.6% of them found a single time. About 0.64% of the sample is taken by the ten largest. Their antigen targets remain unknown. The sequenced sample consisted of central memory CD4+ T cells from blood. All receptors derive from a man aged 30 to 45 with type 1 diabetes.

This chain joins TRBV6-9 and TRBJ2-2, with 9 bases that match TRBD2. The trim removed 2 bases at V and 4 bases at J, leaving 5 bases unmatched. The germline gives CDR1 MNHGY, CDR2 SVAAGI. The CDR3 is 16 residues long. The CDR3 nucleotides are TGTGCCAGCAGTTATACTAGCGGGTCCGGCACCGGGGAGCTGTTTTTT. Its translation: CASSYTSGSGTGELFF.

This clone has just a few counts. The same CDR3 arises from other DNA sequences in this sample as well. The rearrangement links TRBV19 to TRBJ2-7; 7 nucleotides align to TRBD1. Germline trimming cut 7 bases from V and 4 bases from J; bases unmatched to any gene: 10. The CDR3 is 14 residues long. Germline CDR1 and CDR2: LNHDA and SQIVND (reference sequence). This chain's CDR3 is CASTPGTEPYEQYF. For the CDR3, the DNA is TGTGCCAGTACCCCCGGGACAGAACCATACGAGCAGTACTTC.

This clone was seen only a few times. The chain links TRBV2 to TRBJ2-7; D perhaps matches TRBD1 (6 bases). The CDR3 runs 17 residues. From germline, CDR1 is SNHLY and CDR2 FYNNEI. V lost 6 bases and J lost 2, with 23 bases in between. The CDR3 nucleotides read TGTGCCAGCAGCTCCCTACCCCGGACAGCAATACCCTACGAGCAGTACTTC. This codes for CASSSLPRTAIPYEQYF.

The rearrangement uses TRBV30 and TRBJ2-2; 10 bases line up with TRBD2. V lost 7 bases and J lost 5; bases outside the gene matches: 7. The CDR3 covers 14 residues. Germline lookup yields CDR1 GTSNPN and CDR2 SVGIG (reference sequence). CDR3 in DNA: TGTGCCTTAGCGGGAGGCCTAAAGACCGGGGAGCTGTTTTTT. Translated, it gives CALAGGLKTGELFF.

In this sample, this clone turned up a few times. The chain couples TRBV7-2 to TRBJ2-3; D tentatively reads TRBD1 or TRBD2 (5 bases each). The CDR3 is 16 amino acids. Trimming cost V 6 bases and J 0 bases, with 16 bases left between them. CDR1 is SGHTA and CDR2 is FQGNSA in the germline V gene. CDR3 DNA: TGTGCCAGCAGGTTTTCAAATCGGGACAGCACAGATACGCAGTATTTT. Amino acid sequence: CASRFSNRDSTDTQYF.

The rearrangement links TRBV27 to TRBJ2-7, with D perhaps matching TRBD1 (6 bases). This CDR3 is built from 12 residues. Trimming pared 7 bases from V and 9 bases from J, leaving 16 bases between. Germline V gene lookup returns CDR1 MNHEY and CDR2 SMNVEV (reference sequence). CDR3 in amino acids: CASTSRGLGQYF. The CDR3 bases are TGTGCCAGCACCAGCAGGGGTCTCGGGCAGTACTTC.

This clone has a handful of counts. The chain is built from TRBV29-1 and TRBJ2-7; 8 bases are shared with TRBD1. V dropped 1 base and J dropped 3; count of bases not matched to a gene: 5. Germline CDR1 reads SQVTM; CDR2 reads ANQGSEA. The CDR3 is made up of 14 amino acids. The CDR3 spells CSVEGTGRSYEQYF. In DNA form, the CDR3 reads TGCAGCGTTGAAGGGACAGGGAGAAGCTACGAGCAGTACTTC.

This chain uses TRBV29-1 with TRBJ2-2, with D uncertain. Trimming stripped 0 bases from V and 11 bases from J, with 10 bases between. Germline lookup yields CDR1 SQVTM and CDR2 ANQGSEA. The CDR3 runs to 12 residues. CDR3: CSVEDLGLELFF. DNA of the CDR3: TGCAGCGTTGAAGATCTAGGGCTAGAGCTGTTTTTT.

This clone was seen more than once but under ten times. The chain joins TRBV7-2 to TRBJ1-2, with TRBD1 as a possible D gene (5 bases). Germline assignment: CDR1 SGHTA and CDR2 FQGNSA. Between the trimmed V and J ends, which lost 1 base and 7 bases, there was a span of 10 bases. There are 13 residues in the CDR3. CDR3 DNA sequence: TGTGCCAGCAGCTTAGGGACCGGGGGTGGCTACACCTTC. This translates into CASSLGTGGGYTF.

J is TRBJ2-3 and V is TRBV11-2; 10 positions match TRBD2. Trimming at V came to 4 bases and at J to 2 bases, leaving 6 bases not matched to a gene. The CDR3 is made up of 16 amino acids. CDR1 is SGHAT, CDR2 FQNNGV, per germline. CDR3 residues: CASSWGLAQITDTQYF. As DNA, the CDR3 is TGTGCCAGCAGCTGGGGACTAGCGCAAATCACAGATACGCAGTATTTT. The whole variable domain, remainder taken from reference TRBV11-2 and TRBJ2-3, is EAGVAQSPRYKIIEKRQSVAFWCNPISGHATLYWYQQILGQGPKLLIQFQNNGVVDDSQLPKDRFSAERLKGVDSTLKIQPAKLEDSAVYLCASSWGLAQITDTQYFGPGTRLTVL.

The CDR3 loop reads CASSLSGRGSYEQYF. CDR3 sequence (DNA): TGTGCCAGCAGCTTGTCGGGGAGGGGCTCCTACGAGCAGTACTTC. The J gene is TRBJ2-7, the V gene TRBV13; 7 bases fit TRBD2. Per germline, CDR1 PRHDT and CDR2 FYEKMQ (reference sequence). J was trimmed by 0 bases and V by 3 bases; bases with no gene match: 5. The CDR3 spans 15 residues.

This clone was seen more than once but under ten times. The rearrangement links TRBV29-1 to TRBJ1-1; 7 bases are shared with TRBD1. The CDR3 is 14 amino acids. Germline-derived CDR1 and CDR2 are SQVTM and ANQGSEA. After removal of 4 bases from V and 3 bases from J, the junction contained 8 bases not matched to a gene. CDR3 bases: TGCAGCGTTGTCCGGGACAGACTGTACACTGAAGCTTTCTTT. It translates to CSVVRDRLYTEAFF.

The gene calls are TRBV18 and TRBJ2-7; D is possibly TRBD1 (5 bases). Trimming left V 8 bases short and J 6 bases short, with 11 bases between. Germline-derived CDR1 and CDR2 are KGHSH and LQKENI. This CDR3 region has 11 residues. CDR3 sequence (DNA): TGTGCCAGCAGTCTTGGGGCCGAGCAGTACTTC. Its translation: CASSLGAEQYF.

This sequence joins TRBV6-1 and TRBJ2-7; D remains ambiguous. CDR3 length equals 12 residues. Germline CDR1 and CDR2: MNHNS and SASEGT. V lost 5 bases, J lost 2 bases, and 7 bases lay in between. The CDR3 here is CASSTDTYEQYF. The DNA of the CDR3 is TGTGCCAGCAGTACCGATACCTACGAGCAGTACTTC.

J is TRBJ1-1 and V is TRBV7-2; D perhaps matches TRBD1 (5 bases). This CDR3 has 16 amino acids. CDR1 is SGHTA and CDR2 is FQGNSA in the germline V gene. Trimming took 5 bases from V and 1 from J, leaving 17 bases between them. In DNA, the CDR3 is TGTGCCAGCAGCCGTACCTTGCGGGGGGGGAACACTGAAGCTTTCTTT. Translating it yields CASSRTLRGGNTEAFF.

Details on this clone: Mismatch with germline at one junction end may stem from a read error. The same CDR3 also results from other DNA sequences found in this sample. This CDR3 reads CASSLGGGETQYF. The CDR3 coding sequence is TGCGCCAGCAGTTTGGGGGGTGGAGAGACCCAGTACTTC. The gene calls are TRBV5-1 and TRBJ2-5, with D tentatively TRBD2 (6 bases). Per the germline V gene, CDR1 is SGHRS and CDR2 is YFSETQ. There are 13 residues in the CDR3.

The genes are TRBV5-1 and TRBJ2-1, with 7 bases fitting TRBD1. V gave up 5 bases and J gave up 4 bases; unmatched junction bases: 3. The CDR3 is 13 amino acids. Germline CDR1 and CDR2: SGHRS and YFSETQ. The CDR3 DNA sequence: TGCGCCAGCAGTCGGGACAGATACAATGAGCAGTTCTTC. It translates to CASSRDRYNEQFF. Full variable domain (remainder filled in from reference TRBV5-1 and TRBJ2-1): KAGVTQTPRYLIKTRGQQVTLSCSPISGHRSVSWYQQTPGQGLQFLFEYFSETQRNKGNFPGRFSGRQFSNSRSEMNVSTLELGDSALYLCASSRDRYNEQFFGPGTRLTVL.

The rearrangement links TRBV2 to TRBJ2-2; perhaps TRBD1 as D (6 bases). V lost 9 bases, J lost 2 bases, and 13 bases lay in between. Germline CDR1 reads SNHLY; CDR2 reads FYNNEI. The CDR3 spans 14 residues. The CDR3 nucleotides are TGTGCCAGTAGACAGGAGATTAACACCGGGGAGCTGTTTTTT. It encodes CASRQEINTGELFF.

The chain employs TRBV6-5 and TRBJ1-2; the D gene is possibly TRBD1 (6 bases). The CDR3 totals 13 residues. The germline CDR1 and CDR2 sequences are MNHEY and SVGAGI. Trimming shortened V by 5 bases and J by 6 bases, and 13 bases separated the two germline ends. The CDR3 coding sequence is TGTGCCAGCAGTCTAACAGGGTTGGATGGCTACACCTTC. This gives the protein CASSLTGLDGYTF.

The sample holds a few counts of this clone. One base away lies a much larger clone, so this may be a sequencing read error. This chain joins TRBV4-2 and TRBJ2-1; D is uncertain. The CDR3 is made up of 11 amino acids. The germline gives CDR1 LGHNA, CDR2 YNFKEQ. V gave up 2 bases and J gave up 5 bases, with 1 base separating them. CDR3 in amino acids: CASSQNNEQFF. CDR3 in DNA: TGTGCCAGCAGCCAAAACAATGAGCAGTTCTTC.

V is TRBV5-1 and J is TRBJ1-4, with D possibly TRBD1 on 5 matching bases. From germline, CDR1 is SGHRS and CDR2 YFSETQ. Deletions cut 3 bases from V and 8 bases from J, with 17 bases between. The CDR3 is made up of 15 amino acids. CDR3 protein: CASSSTGTPREKLFF. The CDR3 nucleotides are TGCGCCAGCAGCTCCACGGGGACGCCGAGGGAAAAACTGTTTTTT.

This clone has only a few counts. The CDR3 bases are TGTGCCAGCCTTGTTCAAGGGGGTTATACTGAAGCTTTCTTT. This gives the protein CASLVQGGYTEAFF. The genes are TRBV6-1 and TRBJ1-1; D is perhaps TRBD1 (6 bases). The CDR3 extends over 14 amino acids. CDR1 and CDR2 (germline): MNHNS, SASEGT. Trimming shortened V by 8 bases and J by 5 bases, and 18 bases separated the two germline ends.

The chain combines TRBV7-9 with TRBJ1-2; possibly TRBD1 for D (5 bases). The CDR3 is made up of 17 amino acids. Germline assignment: CDR1 SEHNR and CDR2 FQNEAQ (reference sequence). V was shortened by 0 bases and J by 0 bases, with 14 bases between the two germline ends. The CDR3: CASSLAHGGVPNYGYTF. In nucleotides, the CDR3 is TGTGCCAGCAGCTTAGCGCATGGAGGGGTCCCTAACTATGGCTACACCTTC.

This clone appeared a few times. This chain uses TRBV28 with TRBJ1-1, with a tentative D call TRBD1 (5 bases). Trimming shortened V by 3 bases and J by 4 bases, and 12 bases separated the two germline ends. The CDR3 is made up of 14 amino acids. CDR1 and CDR2 (germline): MDHEN, SYDVKM. This chain's CDR3 is CASSFAGSRTEAFF. CDR3 DNA sequence: TGTGCCAGCAGTTTCGCAGGGAGTCGCACTGAAGCTTTCTTT.

This clone showed up just a few times. The gene calls are TRBV28 and TRBJ1-1, with D unresolved. V lost 2 bases to trimming and J lost 4 bases, with 14 bases between them. The CDR3 has 15 amino acids. In germline, CDR1 is MDHEN, CDR2 SYDVKM. The CDR3: CASSLGTSLSTEAFF. The CDR3 nucleotides read TGTGCCAGCAGTTTAGGTACCTCGTTGAGCACTGAAGCTTTCTTT.

This clone was counted a few times. This chain joins TRBV29-1 and TRBJ2-7, with 8 positions matching TRBD2. Looked up from germline, CDR1 is SQVTM and CDR2 is ANQGSEA. The V segment lost 6 bases and the J segment 2 bases; nucleotides outside the gene matches: 6. This CDR3 region has 13 residues. The DNA of the CDR3 is TGCAGCGTCACTAGCGGAGGTACCTACGAGCAGTACTTC. Its translation: CSVTSGGTYEQYF.